This T cell receptor beta chain appears in the sequencing data of a study of T cells expressing NK-cell markers (dated by TCRdb to between 2020 and 2021). Turning to the overall study: TCR beta-chain repertoires were profiled in sorted CD3+CD56+NKG2C+, CD3+CD56+NKG2C- and CD3+CD56-NKG2C+ T-cell subsets from several donors. Illumina HiSeq 2000/2500, MiSeq or NextSeq was used to sequence libraries as 2 x 150 bp reads. The study sequenced eight donors, all healthy volunteers chosen at random: three men and five women. Of the eight sequenced donors, seven were found to be HCMV-seropositive and one was found to be HCMV-seronegative. What the study reported, not specific to this receptor: For six donors, the dominant CD3+CD56+NKG2C+ clonotypes were among the top 10 CD8+ clonotypes and accounted for roughly 1.0-7.5% of CD8+ T cells. Those dominant clonotypes were again the most abundant among CD3+CD56-NKG2C+ cells in several donors, at roughly 25-65%. It remained unclear whether the expanded NKG2C-expressing T cell clones were specific for HCMV antigens.

This sample was sequenced with an Illumina HiSeq 2000. TCR beta cDNA libraries were made by 5'RACE template switching that added a universal primer site and unique molecular identifiers. Synthesis of cDNA was primed from the TCR beta constant segment and was followed by two consecutive PCR amplification steps. Per the original workflow: MIGEC handled demultiplexing of the reads and grouping by UMI, while MiTCR was used to assemble and quantify clonotypes. To remove erroneous sequences, TCR cDNA sequences were retained only when supported by two or more reads. Downstream repertoire analysis used the tcR package, and clonotypes were matched across fractions by CDR3 nucleotide sequence plus V segment. VDJmatch was used to annotate antigen specificity against VDJdb, with one amino acid substitution in CDR3 allowed. TCRdb reprocessed the reads, and each CDR3 protein sequence is entered once, without DNA. TCRdb, not the authors, supplied the V and J calls. The sample's table covers over 100,000 distinct CDR3 sequences. The top ten clonotypes cover about 18% of the sample.

The cysteine opens and the phenylalanine closes a CDR3 of 15 amino acids. Only the protein is on record. Based on the germline V gene, the CDR1 and CDR2 sequences are MGHRA and YSYEKL. A commercial ELISA kit detecting HCMV-specific IgG in serum was used to determine HCMV serostatus. Peripheral blood mononuclear cells were isolated from blood by Ficoll density gradient centrifugation. To note about this clonotype: Its antigen remains undetermined.

Sample: blood T cells: a sorted CD56 or NKG2C T cell subset, CD4+ or CD8+ T cells, or bulk PBMC T cells (not recorded which). The TCR originated in a woman aged 18-69 years in good health. This sequence uses TRBV4-1 and TRBJ1-1; TCRdb returns TRBD1, unconfirmable since there is no DNA. The CDR3 in this case is CASSQRGQGVTEAFF.